This TCR beta chain was captured in a study of T cell repertoires in cytomegalovirus infection. A note on this clonotype: No antigen is known for it.

Germline lookup yields CDR1 ENHRY and CDR2 SYGVKD. The CDR3 sequence is 14 residues long. V dropped 4 bases and J dropped 2; count of bases not matched to a gene: 5. Broader study findings: HLA-C-restricted CMV clonotypes gave the most frequent clonotype in two of eight donors.

Each CDR3 protein is one row after TCRdb ran MiXCR on the reads. The table shows around 800,000 distinct CDR3 sequences, with approximately 29% occurring only once. This sample comprised cultured CD8+ T cells from PBMCs, obtained from culture after CMV antigen stimulation. J is TRBJ2-7 and V is TRBV10-3; 7 nucleotides agree with TRBD1. This TCR was recovered from a human donor in good health (CMV status not recorded). Some clones in this sample may be carry-over from other donors' samples. CDR3 coding DNA: TGTGCCATCAGTGGTTGGGACAGTACCTACGAGCAGTACTTC. The encoded protein is CAISGWDSTYEQYF.